These 31 T cell receptor beta chains were all obtained from the same sample, sequenced in a study of T-cell reconstitution after alpha-beta-depleted transplantation in children. Preparation of the TCRbeta library used unique molecular identifiers. TCRdb reprocessed the PCR reads via MiXCR and lists one record per CDR3 protein. Of 200,000 to 300,000 distinct CDR3 sequences listed, around 12% are singletons. Specimen: PBMCs from the stem cell graft donor, collected from the stem cell graft. These receptors all come from a human donor who donated a stem cell graft to a child with acute lymphoblastic leukemia.

This clonotype appeared many times. DNA for the CDR3: TGTGCCACCAGTGATTTTGGGACAGGGGACGGCGGGGAGCTGTTTTTT. Encoded protein: CATSDFGTGDGGELFF. The chain has TRBV24-1 and TRBJ2-2; 10 bases are shared with TRBD1. With V trimmed by 1 base and J by 7 bases, 5 bases remained unmatched. The CDR3 is made up of 16 amino acids. From germline, CDR1 is KGHDR and CDR2 SFDVKD.

The genes are TRBV20-1 and TRBJ1-6, with D uncertain. Trimming removed 0 bases from V and 5 bases from J, with 11 bases in between. This CDR3 has 15 amino acids. CDR1 is DFQATT and CDR2 is SNEGSKA in the germline V gene (reference sequence). The CDR3 bases are TGCAGTGCTAGAGATCTGGTCACAGATAATTCACCCCTCCACTTT. Translated: CSARDLVTDNSPLHF.

As for this clonotype: This may be a read error, as it is one base from a much larger clone. J is TRBJ2-7 and V is TRBV27; 8 nucleotides line up with TRBD1. Germline CDR1 is MNHEY and CDR2 is SMNVEV (reference sequence). The CDR3 consists of 15 residues. After removal of 10 bases from V and 2 bases from J, the junction contained 13 bases not matched to a gene. CDR3 protein: CATSIGDRYPYEQYF. CDR3 nucleotide sequence: TGTGCCACCTCAATAGGGGACAGGTATCCCTACGAGCAGTACTTC.

This clonotype appeared a few times. The chain has TRBV4-1 and TRBJ1-6; TRBD1 is a possible D gene (5 bases). V was cut by 2 bases and J by 10 bases, with 9 bases left in between. The CDR3 covers 13 residues. Germline V gene lookup returns CDR1 MGHRA and CDR2 YSYEKL. In DNA, the CDR3 is TGCGCCAGCAGCCAAAAGGGGCGGTCACCCCTCCACTTT. Amino acids: CASSQKGRSPLHF.

The rearrangement links TRBV12-3 or TRBV12-4 to TRBJ2-3; D not certain. The V end lost 8 bases, the J end lost 2 bases, and 20 bases lay between the germline ends. This CDR3 has 16 amino acids. The DNA for the CDR3 is TGTGCCAGCGACGGGTCCAGAAGGGCCCTCACAGATACGCAGTATTTT. Residues: CASDGSRRALTDTQYF.

This clonotype was counted many times. V usage is TRBV4-3 and J usage is TRBJ2-1, with 8 bases matching TRBD1. J gave up 8 bases and V 1 base, and 10 bases lay outside the gene matches. Germline CDR1 LGHNA, CDR2 YSLEER. The length of the CDR3 is 16 residues. Written as DNA, the CDR3 is TGCGCCAGCAGCCAAGGGGTGGCCAGGGGGCTGGATGAGCAGTTCTTC. As protein: CASSQGVARGLDEQFF.

This clonotype came up many times. This chain links TRBV29-1 with TRBJ2-1; TRBD2 agrees at 10 bases. V gave up 6 bases and J gave up 9 bases; unmatched junction bases: 14. Germline V lookup: CDR1 SQVTM, CDR2 ANQGSEA. The CDR3 totals 15 residues. CDR3 loop: CSVAGVAGGVREQFF. DNA of the CDR3: TGCAGCGTCGCCGGGGTAGCGGGGGGCGTACGTGAGCAGTTCTTC.

This clonotype was seen ten or more times. V and J are TRBV18 and TRBJ1-6; a weak D match, TRBD1 (5 bases). V was cut by 3 bases and J by 14 bases, with 17 bases left in between. This CDR3 contains 14 residues. Germline CDR1 is KGHSH and CDR2 is LQKENI. The CDR3 reads CASSPSGPRTTLHF. The DNA for the CDR3 is TGTGCCAGCTCACCTTCGGGACCGCGCACCACCCTCCACTTT. Filled out from reference TRBV18 and TRBJ1-6, the complete variable domain reads NAGVMQNPRHLVRRRGQEARLRCSPMKGHSHVYWYRQLPEEGLKFMVYLQKENIIDESGMPKERFSAEFPKEGPSILRIQQVVRGDSAAYFCASSPSGPRTTLHFGNGTRLTVT.

A word on this clonotype: With a much larger clone just one base away, this may be a read error. It is likely a read error, because the conserved phenylalanine at the end of the CDR3 is missing. This chain connects TRBV6-2 or TRBV6-3 to TRBJ2-3, with D possibly being TRBD2 (6 bases). V was pared by 4 bases and J by 6 bases, with 17 bases between. CDR3 length equals 15 residues. The germline V gene encodes CDR1 MNHEY and CDR2 SVGEGT. The CDR3 bases are TGTGCCAGCAGTTCGGGGGACCCCGAGTTGGATACGCAGTATTTG. It translates to CASSSGDPELDTQYL.

The chain is built from TRBV12-3 or TRBV12-4 and TRBJ2-1; 8 bases match TRBD2. This CDR3 is 16 amino acids long. Trimming cost V 3 bases and J 5 bases; bases outside gene matches: 9. For the CDR3, the DNA is TGTGCCAGCAGTTTCTGGCTAGCGGGCATGAACAATGAGCAGTTCTTC. Translation gives CASSFWLAGMNNEQFF.

This clonotype is a singleton in its sample. Given a much more abundant clone one base away, this may be a read error. The V gene is TRBV7-9, the J gene TRBJ1-2, with a possible D match to TRBD1 (6 bases). The germline V gene encodes CDR1 SEHNR and CDR2 FQNEAQ (reference sequence). This CDR3 region has 15 residues. CDR3 protein: CASSSRQEPYYGYPF. The CDR3 region has the DNA TGTGCCAGCAGCTCAAGACAGGAACCCTACTATGGCTACCCCTTC. Full variable domain (remainder filled in from reference TRBV7-9 and TRBJ1-2): DTGVSQNPRHKITKRGQNVTFRCDPISEHNRLYWYRQTLGQGPEFLTYFQNEAQLEKSRLLSDRFSAERPKGSFSTLEIQRTEQGDSAMYLCASSSRQEPYYGYPFGSGTRLTVV.

This clonotype was detected ten times or more. This chain uses TRBV7-9 with TRBJ1-6; D gene uncertain. The CDR3 is 14 amino acids. V was cut by 6 bases and J by 10 bases, with 16 bases left in between. Germline values: CDR1 SEHNR, CDR2 FQNEAQ (reference sequence). The DNA of the CDR3 is TGTGCCAGCAGTAGCAGCGTAAAGATATCACCCCTCCACTTT. This sequence encodes CASSSSVKISPLHF.

This clonotype has ten or more counts. The chain couples TRBV6-2 or TRBV6-3 to TRBJ2-1; 8 nucleotides match TRBD2. V gave up 2 bases and J gave up 9 bases; unmatched junction bases: 6. Per the germline V gene, CDR1 is MNHEY and CDR2 is SVGEGT. The CDR3 totals 14 residues. In DNA form, the CDR3 reads TGTGCCAGCAGTTACGCGGGACTAGAAATTGAGCAGTTCTTC. This translates into CASSYAGLEIEQFF.

This clonotype was observed at least ten times. The chain uses TRBV5-5 and TRBJ2-3, with unresolved D. CDR1 is SGHKS and CDR2 is YYEKEE in the germline V gene (reference sequence). The CDR3 consists of 13 residues. Trimming took off 3 bases at V and 2 bases at J, with 7 bases between the two ends. The CDR3 coding sequence is TGTGCCAGCAGCTCAGGATTCACAGATACGCAGTATTTT. It encodes CASSSGFTDTQYF.

This clonotype came up many times. DNA for the CDR3: TGTGCCAGCAGTTCGGACGGGGGAACCCAGTACTTC. This sequence encodes CASSSDGGTQYF. J is TRBJ2-5 and V is TRBV12-3 or TRBV12-4; TRBD2 is a possible D gene (6 bases). V was clipped by 4 bases and J by 8 bases, with 11 bases between them. The CDR3 is 12 residues long.

This clonotype was recorded at least ten times. The rearrangement joins TRBV7-9 to TRBJ2-5; the D gene is possibly TRBD2 (6 bases). In germline, CDR1 is SEHNR, CDR2 FQNEAQ (reference sequence). There are 16 residues in the CDR3. The V end lost 7 bases, the J end lost 4 bases, and 22 bases lay between the germline ends. The CDR3 sequence: CASTQRDSPRRETQYF. The CDR3 bases are TGTGCCAGCACCCAAAGGGACTCCCCAAGAAGAGAGACCCAGTACTTC.

This clonotype was counted at least ten times. The chain couples TRBV18 to TRBJ2-1; 8 bases fit TRBD1. Germline trimming cut 2 bases from V and 1 base from J; bases unmatched to any gene: 1. The germline gives CDR1 KGHSH, CDR2 LQKENI. There are 15 residues in the CDR3. CDR3 residues: CASSPRTGSYNEQFF. CDR3 DNA sequence: TGTGCCAGCTCACCAAGGACAGGGTCCTACAATGAGCAGTTCTTC.

As regards this clonotype: Possible read error: a much larger clone is one base away. V gene TRBV10-3 combines with J gene TRBJ2-3, with a tentative D call TRBD2 (7 bases). The CDR3 loop spans 16 amino acids. Per the germline V gene, CDR1 is ENHRY and CDR2 is SYGVKD. CDR3 sequence reads: CAISDKGGAGGDTHYF. For the CDR3, the DNA is TGTGCCATCAGTGATAAGGGGGGGGCCGGTGGAGATACGCATTATTTT.

The gene calls are TRBV12-3 or TRBV12-4 and TRBJ2-5, with D uncertain. The CDR3 is 17 residues long. V was cut by 2 bases and J by 5 bases, with 21 bases left in between. The CDR3 reads CASSLLLGNLRMETQYF. The CDR3 DNA reads TGTGCCAGCAGTTTACTTTTAGGGAACCTAAGGATGGAGACCCAGTACTTC.

The count of this clonotype is one. Just one base apart from a much larger clone, this may be a read error. CDR3 bases: TGTGCCAGCAGTTCCCTCGCTAGCGGGAGAGACAATGAGCGGTTCTTC. Translation: CASSSLASGRDNERFF. The rearrangement uses TRBV12-3 or TRBV12-4 and TRBJ2-1; 10 nucleotides match TRBD2. The CDR3 is 16 amino acids.

This clonotype was counted ten times or more. V gene TRBV7-9 combines with J gene TRBJ2-7, with 9 bases identical to TRBD2. With V trimmed by 6 bases and J by 0 bases, 6 bases remained unmatched. In germline, CDR1 is SEHNR, CDR2 FQNEAQ (reference sequence). This CDR3 is 15 amino acids long. Here the CDR3 DNA reads TGTGCCAGCAGGGCCGGGACTAGCTTCTCCTACGAGCAGTACTTC. Its translation is CASRAGTSFSYEQYF.

The rearrangement uses TRBV3-1 and TRBJ2-1; 11 bases agree with TRBD2. The germline V gene has CDR1 LGHDT and CDR2 YNNKEL (reference sequence). Trimming cost V 0 bases and J 3 bases; bases outside gene matches: 1. This CDR3 is built from 16 residues. This CDR3 reads CASSQDGTSGYNEQFF. For the CDR3, the DNA is TGTGCCAGCAGCCAAGACGGGACTAGCGGCTACAATGAGCAGTTCTTC.

This clonotype was counted many times. The chain uses TRBV6-1 and TRBJ2-7; TRBD2 might be the D (6 bases). Germline V gene sequence: CDR1 MNHNS, CDR2 SASEGT. The CDR3 is made up of 14 amino acids. V lost 11 bases and J 5 bases, leaving 22 bases between the germline ends. In nucleotides, the CDR3 is TGTGCCTCATCAACCGACGCGGCGGGACACGAGCAGTACTTC. Amino acids: CASSTDAAGHEQYF.

This clonotype was counted ten times or more. Relative to the germline gene, one junction end is altered; a read error may explain this. This chain links TRBV6-5 with TRBJ2-3, with TRBD2 identical over 8 bases. The CDR3 sequence is 16 residues long. Germline V gives CDR1 MNHEY, CDR2 SVGAGI. CDR3 bases: TGTGCCAGCCGTTATGCCCGGGCGGGAGGCAAAGATACGCAGTATTTT. This translates into CASRYARAGGKDTQYF.

This clonotype appeared many times. CDR3 region: CSVVYLSGAWGNEQFF. CDR3 DNA: TGCAGCGTTGTCTATTTATCCGGGGCTTGGGGCAATGAGCAGTTCTTC. The J gene is TRBJ2-1, the V gene TRBV29-1; possibly TRBD1 or TRBD2 for D (5 bases each). The germline V gene encodes CDR1 SQVTM and CDR2 ANQGSEA. The CDR3 is made up of 16 amino acids. The V gene lost 4 bases and the J gene lost 6 bases, with 22 bases spanning the gap.

In its sample, this clonotype was seen a few times. This chain joins TRBV9 and TRBJ2-1; D could derive from TRBD1 or TRBD2 (7 bases each). The CDR3 totals 16 residues. CDR1 is SGDLS and CDR2 is YYNGEE in the germline V gene. The V end lost 0 bases, the J end lost 7 bases, and 17 bases lay between the germline ends. DNA of the CDR3: TGTGCCAGCAGCGTAGTAGGGGGGGCAGGGGGAAATGAGCAGTTCTTC. Protein sequence: CASSVVGGAGGNEQFF.

The table lists this clonotype with a few counts. The V call is TRBV5-5, the J call TRBJ1-4; weak D call: TRBD1 (5 bases). Germline V gene lookup returns CDR1 SGHKS and CDR2 YYEKEE (reference sequence). V dropped 4 bases and J dropped 5 bases, with 18 bases sitting between them. The CDR3 is 16 residues long. CDR3 protein: CASSLGPGARNEKLFF. CDR3 nucleotide sequence: TGTGCCAGCAGCCTGGGGCCCGGGGCGCGGAATGAAAAACTGTTTTTT.

This clonotype was counted ten times or more. This chain joins TRBV20-1 and TRBJ1-2; possible D gene TRBD1, 5 bases. CDR1 is DFQATT and CDR2 is SNEGSKA in the germline V gene (reference sequence). With 0 bases removed from V and 8 bases from J, the gap between germline ends came to 19 bases. There are 15 residues in the CDR3. The CDR3 region has the DNA TGCAGTGCTAGAGAGATACGAGGGAGGGGTTACGGCTACACCTTC. Protein product: CSAREIRGRGYGYTF.

Turning to this clonotype: At one of its ends the junction is not consistent with the germline gene, which may arise from a read error. The rearrangement links TRBV4-2 to TRBJ1-4, with D uncertain. The CDR3 sequence is 14 residues long. CDR1 is LGHNA, CDR2 YNFKEQ, per germline. The CDR3 region is CASSQGLVGENLFF. CDR3 bases: TGTGCCAGCAGCCAAGGACTTGTCGGTGAAAACCTGTTTTTT.

Concerning this clonotype itself: It may be a read error: a sequence one base away is much more abundant. This sequence joins TRBV6-5 and TRBJ2-4; D may be TRBD2 (6 bases). Germline values: CDR1 MNHEY, CDR2 SVGAGI. CDR3 length equals 16 residues. This CDR3 is CASSYEKGGAKNSQYF. CDR3 nucleotide sequence: TGTGCCAGCAGTTACGAAAAGGGAGGAGCCAAAAACAGTCAGTACTTC.

This clonotype has at least ten counts. The chain couples TRBV20-1 to TRBJ1-1, with TRBD1 as a possible D gene (6 bases). V dropped 6 bases and J dropped 8 bases, with 22 bases sitting between them. The CDR3 has 14 amino acids. Germline V gene data show CDR1 as DFQATT and CDR2 as SNEGSKA (reference sequence). The CDR3 nucleotides read TGCAGTGCCGGAAGCTCCCAGGGGACGGACGAAGCTTTCTTT. Translated, it gives CSAGSSQGTDEAFF.